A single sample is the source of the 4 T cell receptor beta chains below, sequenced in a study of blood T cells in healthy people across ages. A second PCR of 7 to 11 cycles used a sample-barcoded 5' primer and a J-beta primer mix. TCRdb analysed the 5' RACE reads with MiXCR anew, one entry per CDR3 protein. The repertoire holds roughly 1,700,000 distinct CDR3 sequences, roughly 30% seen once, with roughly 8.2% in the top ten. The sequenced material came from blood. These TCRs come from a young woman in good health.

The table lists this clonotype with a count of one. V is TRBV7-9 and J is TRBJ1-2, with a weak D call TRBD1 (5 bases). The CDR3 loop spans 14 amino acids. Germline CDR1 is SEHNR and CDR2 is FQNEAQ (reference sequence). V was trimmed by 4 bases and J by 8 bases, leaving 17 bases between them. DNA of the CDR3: TGTGCCAGCAGCTGGGGGACTCAGATCAAGGGCTACACCTTC. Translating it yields CASSWGTQIKGYTF.

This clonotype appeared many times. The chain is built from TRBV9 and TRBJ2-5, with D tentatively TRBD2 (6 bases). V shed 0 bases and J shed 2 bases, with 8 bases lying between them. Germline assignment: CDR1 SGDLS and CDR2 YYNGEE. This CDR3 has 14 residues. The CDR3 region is CASSVAGLQETQYF. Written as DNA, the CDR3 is TGTGCCAGCAGCGTAGCAGGACTACAAGAGACCCAGTACTTC.

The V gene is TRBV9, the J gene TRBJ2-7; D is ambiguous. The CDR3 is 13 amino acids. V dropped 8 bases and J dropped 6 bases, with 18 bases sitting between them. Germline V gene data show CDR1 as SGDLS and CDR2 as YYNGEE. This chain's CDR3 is CASSDMEWSEQYF. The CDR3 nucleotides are TGTGCCAGTTCAGATATGGAATGGAGCGAGCAGTACTTC. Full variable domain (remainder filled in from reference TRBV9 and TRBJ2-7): DSGVTQTPKHLITATGQRVTLRCSPRSGDLSVYWYQQSLDQGLQFLIQYYNGEERAKGNILERFSAQQFPDLHSELNLSSLELGDSALYFCASSDMEWSEQYFGPGTRLTVT.

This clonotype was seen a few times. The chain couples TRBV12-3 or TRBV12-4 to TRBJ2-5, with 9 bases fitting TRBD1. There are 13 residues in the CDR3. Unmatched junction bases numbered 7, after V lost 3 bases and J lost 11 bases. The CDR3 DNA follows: TGTGCCAGCAGTTTTACAGGGGGCGGTGAGCAGTACTTC. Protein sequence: CASSFTGGGEQYF.